One and the same sample provided the 21 T cell receptor beta chains below, sequenced in a study of T-cell memory formation after mild COVID-19. TCRdb independently ran MiXCR on the 5' RACE reads; one entry per CDR3 protein. The table has just under 150,000 distinct CDR3 sequences, about 19% seen once. Sample: PBMCs or a T cell subset sorted from them (not recorded which). These receptors all come from an adult woman who had mild COVID-19 (a few samples of this study predate the infection). Cell type and time point are not known.

The genes are TRBV7-7 and TRBJ2-5, with D perhaps matching TRBD1 (6 bases). Trimming removed 4 bases at V and 1 base at J, with 10 bases between. The V gene's germline CDR1 is SSHAT and CDR2 FNYEAQ (reference sequence). This CDR3 spans 14 amino acids. CDR3 amino acids: CASSSSGAQETQYF. For the CDR3, the DNA is TGTGCCAGCAGCTCGTCAGGGGCCCAAGAGACCCAGTACTTC.

CDR3 bases: TGTGCCAGCAATCGAGCCGGGACAGGGGATTACGAGCAGTACTTC. Its protein is CASNRAGTGDYEQYF. The J gene is TRBJ2-7, the V gene TRBV2, with 10 bases fitting TRBD1. The CDR3 has 15 amino acids. V shed 7 bases and J 4 bases; nucleotides not matched to a gene: 10. The germline gives CDR1 SNHLY, CDR2 FYNNEI.

This clonotype was picked up a small number of times. The chain recombines TRBV5-5 with TRBJ1-1, with a tentative D call TRBD1 (5 bases). The germline CDR1 and CDR2 sequences are SGHKS and YYEKEE (reference sequence). CDR3 length: 14 residues. V was trimmed by 0 bases and J by 0 bases, leaving 6 bases between them. The CDR3 protein is CASSLGQMNTEAFF. The DNA of the CDR3 is TGTGCCAGCAGCTTGGGACAGATGAACACTGAAGCTTTCTTT.

Ten or more counts support this clonotype. The chain joins TRBV12-3 or TRBV12-4 to TRBJ2-3; weak D call: TRBD1 (6 bases). The CDR3 has 15 amino acids. Between the trimmed V and J ends, which lost 1 base and 4 bases, there was a span of 12 bases. The CDR3 here is CASSLVQGGPDTQYF. CDR3 nucleotide sequence: TGTGCCAGCAGTTTAGTACAGGGTGGCCCAGATACGCAGTATTTT.

This clonotype was found a few times. The chain combines TRBV9 with TRBJ2-7; TRBD2 is a possible D gene (6 bases). Trimming stripped 1 base from V and 2 bases from J, with 13 bases between. The CDR3 consists of 15 residues. Per the germline V gene, CDR1 is SGDLS and CDR2 is YYNGEE. For the CDR3, the DNA is TGTGCCAGCAGCGTACAACCTCGCGGGGCCTACGAGCAGTACTTC. Translated: CASSVQPRGAYEQYF. Full variable domain (missing parts from reference TRBV9 and TRBJ2-7): DSGVTQTPKHLITATGQRVTLRCSPRSGDLSVYWYQQSLDQGLQFLIQYYNGEERAKGNILERFSAQQFPDLHSELNLSSLELGDSALYFCASSVQPRGAYEQYFGPGTRLTVT.

This chain uses TRBV19 with TRBJ1-5, with a possible D match to TRBD1 (5 bases). The germline CDR1 and CDR2 sequences are LNHDA and SQIVND (reference sequence). V lost 6 bases to trimming and J lost 1 base, with 13 bases between them. The CDR3 contains 15 residues. The CDR3 region is CASSVGQGSNQPQHF. The CDR3 bases are TGTGCCAGTAGCGTTGGGCAGGGAAGCAATCAGCCCCAGCATTTT.

This clonotype was detected only a few times. V usage is TRBV7-9 and J usage is TRBJ2-7; 7 nucleotides agree with TRBD2. Germline trimming cut 1 base from V and 3 bases from J; bases unmatched to any gene: 12. In germline, CDR1 is SEHNR, CDR2 FQNEAQ (reference sequence). The CDR3 consists of 17 residues. The CDR3 DNA sequence: TGTGCCAGCAGCTTAGTTAAAGGAGCGGGACTATACTACGAGCAGTACTTC. Amino acids: CASSLVKGAGLYYEQYF.

This clonotype occurred a few times. The chain is built from TRBV7-9 and TRBJ2-5; D remains unclear. The germline V and J ends were trimmed by 3 bases and 5 bases, with 13 bases remaining between them. The CDR3 has 14 residues. Per the germline V gene, CDR1 is SEHNR and CDR2 is FQNEAQ (reference sequence). The CDR3 coding sequence is TGTGCCAGCAGCTTCAGATCACCCTGGGAGACCCAGTACTTC. Protein product: CASSFRSPWETQYF.

This clonotype was recorded many times. J is TRBJ2-1 and V is TRBV12-3 or TRBV12-4, with D perhaps assigned TRBD1 or TRBD2 (6 bases each). CDR3 length equals 16 residues. With 7 bases removed from V and 10 bases from J, the gap between germline ends came to 26 bases. The CDR3 bases are TGTGCCAGCACCAAGGGGGTGGGGGGAGCGCTAGCGGAGCAGTTCTTC. This sequence encodes CASTKGVGGALAEQFF.

This clonotype was found a few times. The chain links TRBV4-2 to TRBJ2-1; TRBD2 matches 11 bases. This CDR3 comprises 17 residues. CDR1 and CDR2 from the germline V gene are LGHNA and YNFKEQ. Trimming cost V 1 base and J 3 bases; bases outside gene matches: 5. The DNA for the CDR3 is TGTGCCAGCAGCCAAGCCCCACTAGCGGGAGACTACAATGAGCAGTTCTTC. Translation: CASSQAPLAGDYNEQFF.

CDR3 amino acids: CASSTDRGPYEQYF. The DNA for the CDR3 is TGCGCCAGCAGCACGGACAGGGGGCCCTACGAGCAGTACTTC. The chain joins TRBV5-1 to TRBJ2-7; 11 bases map to TRBD1. Germline V CDR1 and CDR2: SGHRS, YFSETQ. Germline trimming cut 4 bases from V and 2 bases from J; bases unmatched to any gene: 2. The CDR3 is 14 residues long. The entire variable domain, with the rest obtained from reference TRBV5-1 and TRBJ2-7, is as follows: KAGVTQTPRYLIKTRGQQVTLSCSPISGHRSVSWYQQTPGQGLQFLFEYFSETQRNKGNFPGRFSGRQFSNSRSEMNVSTLELGDSALYLCASSTDRGPYEQYFGPGTRLTVT.

The chain joins TRBV9 to TRBJ2-3; the match to TRBD2 covers 10 bases. CDR3 length equals 18 residues. The V segment lost 1 base and the J segment 3 bases; nucleotides outside the gene matches: 11. Germline CDR1 SGDLS, CDR2 YYNGEE. The CDR3 reads CASSVLLAGVSETDTQYF. The CDR3 DNA sequence: TGTGCCAGCAGCGTATTGCTAGCGGGAGTTTCCGAGACAGATACGCAGTATTTT.

The CDR3 DNA sequence: TGTGCCAGCAGCTTGGTGGGCGGGGGTGAAGCTTTCTTT. This gives the protein CASSLVGGGEAFF. This chain uses TRBV5-6 with TRBJ1-1; the D gene is possibly TRBD1 (5 bases). The CDR3 is 13 residues long. The V gene's germline CDR1 is SGHDT and CDR2 YYEEEE. V was cut by 0 bases and J by 7 bases, with 10 bases left in between.

This clonotype was detected a few times. This sequence joins TRBV20-1 and TRBJ2-3; 8 nucleotides align to TRBD2. CDR3 length: 16 amino acids. The V gene end was trimmed by 0 bases and the J gene end by 7 bases; junction bases not matched to a gene: 12. The V gene's germline CDR1 is DFQATT and CDR2 SNEGSKA (reference sequence). The CDR3 here is CSARDQLSGSKYTQYF. For the CDR3, the DNA is TGCAGTGCTAGAGATCAGTTGAGCGGGAGTAAATATACGCAGTATTTT.

The J gene is TRBJ2-7, the V gene TRBV4-2, with D perhaps matching TRBD2 (5 bases). The CDR3 has 15 residues. Germline V gene lookup returns CDR1 LGHNA and CDR2 YNFKEQ. V lost 0 bases, J lost 3 bases, and 12 bases lay in between. In nucleotides, the CDR3 is TGTGCCAGCAGCCAAGAGCCCAGCGGAGGCTACGAGCAGTACTTC. This gives the protein CASSQEPSGGYEQYF.

This clonotype was recorded many times. The rearrangement joins TRBV3-1 to TRBJ2-7, with D possibly matching TRBD1 (5 bases). CDR3 length equals 17 residues. Between the trimmed V and J ends, which lost 0 bases and 2 bases, there was a span of 17 bases. Germline V lookup: CDR1 LGHDT, CDR2 YNNKEL (reference sequence). CDR3 region: CASSQDLWGTGTYEQYF. Here the CDR3 DNA reads TGTGCCAGCAGCCAAGATTTGTGGGGCACCGGAACCTACGAGCAGTACTTC.

J is TRBJ1-6 and V is TRBV19; the match to TRBD1 covers 9 bases. Germline CDR1 is LNHDA and CDR2 is SQIVND (reference sequence). With 7 bases clipped from V and 8 bases from J, the junction kept 6 bases outside the gene matches. The CDR3 totals 14 residues. The CDR3 sequence is CASKERTGDSPLHF. As DNA, the CDR3 is TGTGCCAGTAAGGAGCGGACAGGGGATTCACCCCTCCACTTT.

The CDR3 reads CASSFQSGTSTDTQYF. CDR3 nucleotides: TGTGCCAGCAGCTTCCAAAGCGGGACTAGCACAGATACGCAGTATTTT. This chain uses TRBV7-9 with TRBJ2-3; 7 nucleotides line up with TRBD2. The V segment lost 3 bases and the J segment 0 bases; nucleotides outside the gene matches: 6. The CDR3 totals 16 residues. CDR1 is SEHNR, CDR2 FQNEAQ, per germline (reference sequence).

This clonotype occurred many times. The J gene is TRBJ2-5, the V gene TRBV5-1; 7 nucleotides line up with TRBD1. The CDR3 has 14 amino acids. V lost 3 bases and J lost 5; bases outside the gene matches: 7. Germline CDR1 and CDR2: SGHRS and YFSETQ. The CDR3 region has the DNA TGCGCCAGCAGCTCCGGACAGGTTGGCGAGACCCAGTACTTC. It specifies CASSSGQVGETQYF.

This clonotype was found a few times. The rearrangement joins TRBV6-5 to TRBJ2-6, with D possibly called TRBD1 or TRBD2 (5 bases each). With 5 bases removed from V and 2 bases from J, the gap between germline ends came to 13 bases. Germline V gene sequence: CDR1 MNHEY, CDR2 SVGAGI. There are 16 residues in the CDR3. CDR3 sequence: CASSTGRTTGANVLTF. The CDR3 DNA reads TGTGCCAGCAGTACGGGACGCACCACTGGGGCCAACGTCCTGACTTTC.

This clonotype has more than one count but fewer than ten. This chain uses TRBV11-2 with TRBJ2-7; no firm D call. V lost 3 bases and J 0 bases, leaving 12 bases between the germline ends. The CDR3 is made up of 15 amino acids. Germline loops: CDR1 SGHAT, CDR2 FQNNGV. CDR3 sequence: CASSFIPGSSYEQYF. CDR3 nucleotide sequence: TGTGCCAGCAGCTTTATTCCCGGCAGCTCCTACGAGCAGTACTTC.